Listed here are 15 T cell receptor beta chains from one sample, sequenced in a study of T cell responses to AZD1222 COVID-19 vaccine. Clones were sequenced by immunoSEQ multiplex PCR, and TCRdb holds only the in-frame ones, with some missing. The table shows 80,000 or so clones, with 92% occurring only once. The source material was peripheral blood, sampled 28 days after the second AZD1222 dose. The receptor set was obtained from an adult who received the AZD1222 COVID-19 vaccine.

V gene TRBV27 combines with J gene TRBJ2-2; D possibly corresponds to TRBD1 (6 bases). The germline CDR1 and CDR2 sequences are MNHEY and SMNVEV (reference sequence). The CDR3 totals 16 residues. V shed 6 bases and J shed 0 bases, with 14 bases lying between them. CDR3 sequence reads: CASSLAGTPNTGELFF. The CDR3 nucleotides are TGTGCCAGCAGCCTAGCCGGGACACCGAACACCGGGGAGCTGTTTTTT.

For this clone: Compared with germline, one end of the junction differs, possibly owing to a read error. The chain is built from TRBV30 and TRBJ1-1; no clear D. Germline V gene lookup returns CDR1 GTSNPN and CDR2 SVGIG (reference sequence). The CDR3 has 13 amino acids. CDR3 DNA: TGTGCCTGGAGCCCGGCCCCGAACGCTGAAGCTTTCTTT. Translation gives CAWSPAPNAEAFF. The variable domain in full, with the rest retrieved from reference TRBV30 and TRBJ1-1, is SQTIHQWPATLVQPVGSPLSLECTVEGTSNPNLYWYRQAAGRGLQLLFYSVGIGQISSEVPQNLSASRPQDRQFILSSKKLLLSDSGFYLCAWSPAPNAEAFFGQGTRLTVV.

The chain recombines TRBV28 with TRBJ1-1; D call uncertain. This CDR3 comprises 17 residues. The germline gives CDR1 MDHEN, CDR2 SYDVKM. Trimming cost V 5 bases and J 4 bases, with 23 bases left between them. The CDR3 region is CASSPPAGSLTATEAFF. CDR3 DNA sequence: TGTGCCAGCAGTCCCCCCGCAGGTAGCCTCACCGCCACTGAAGCTTTCTTT.

CDR3 nucleotides: TGCGCCAGCAGCCAAGTCTTGTCCAGGAACTATGGCTACACCTTC. This codes for CASSQVLSRNYGYTF. The chain is built from TRBV4-1 and TRBJ1-2; the D is unclear. Trimming shortened V by 1 base and J by 2 bases, and 11 bases separated the two germline ends. From germline, CDR1 is MGHRA and CDR2 YSYEKL. The CDR3 contains 15 residues.

The chain joins TRBV19 to TRBJ1-6; D remains ambiguous. Germline CDR1 and CDR2: LNHDA and SQIVND (reference sequence). The CDR3 is 12 amino acids. The V end lost 5 bases, the J end lost 8 bases, and 7 bases lay between the germline ends. The CDR3 sequence is CASSPRDSPLHF. CDR3 nucleotides: TGTGCCAGTAGTCCTCGTGATTCACCCCTCCACTTT.

This chain connects TRBV24-1 to TRBJ2-1; TRBD2 aligns across 8 bases. V gave up 9 bases and J gave up 7 bases; unmatched junction bases: 7. This CDR3 has 13 residues. Germline CDR1 and CDR2: KGHDR and SFDVKD. Written as DNA, the CDR3 is TGTGCCACCCACGGGGGGGGCAATAATGAGCAGTTCTTC. Its protein product is CATHGGGNNEQFF.

The chain recombines TRBV10-3 with TRBJ1-3, with 7 bases matching TRBD1. Per germline, CDR1 ENHRY and CDR2 SYGVKD. The CDR3 runs 15 residues. V shed 6 bases and J 0 bases; nucleotides not matched to a gene: 5. The DNA of the CDR3 is TGTGCCATCAGGGACAGGCGCTTCTCTGGAAACACCATATATTTT. Its translation: CAIRDRRFSGNTIYF.

The chain uses TRBV19 and TRBJ1-1; D possibly corresponds to TRBD1 (5 bases). In germline, CDR1 is LNHDA, CDR2 SQIVND (reference sequence). Between the trimmed V and J ends, which lost 4 bases and 2 bases, there was a span of 17 bases. The CDR3 runs to 16 residues. CDR3 bases: TGTGCCAGTAGTAAGGACGGGGCAGGAGGTAACACTGAAGCTTTCTTT. It translates to CASSKDGAGGNTEAFF.

In its sample, this clone was seen a few times. The J gene is TRBJ2-7, the V gene TRBV3-1 (or the pseudogene TRBV3-2); D may be TRBD2 (6 bases). The CDR3 runs to 13 residues. Germline values: CDR1 LGHDT, CDR2 YNNKEL (reference sequence). V gave up 4 bases and J gave up 0 bases, with 7 bases separating them. The CDR3 nucleotides read TGTGCCAGCAGCCCTAGCGCCTCCTACGAGCAGTACTTC. It is translated as CASSPSASYEQYF.

The chain uses TRBV7-9 and TRBJ1-4; 7 bases match TRBD1. With 2 bases clipped from V and 5 bases from J, the junction kept 11 bases outside the gene matches. Germline-derived CDR1 and CDR2 are SEHNR and FQNEAQ (reference sequence). The CDR3 has 17 amino acids. CDR3 in amino acids: CASSLPLPDRINEKLFF. The CDR3 nucleotides are TGTGCCAGCAGCTTACCTTTGCCGGACAGGATAAATGAAAAACTGTTTTTT.

The chain recombines TRBV5-1 with TRBJ2-7, with D possibly matching TRBD2 (6 bases). Trimming removed 0 bases from V and 0 bases from J, with 16 bases in between. The CDR3 length is 17 residues. CDR1 is SGHRS, CDR2 YFSETQ, per germline. The CDR3 sequence is CASSLDVGGASSYEQYF. CDR3 DNA sequence: TGCGCCAGCAGCTTGGACGTCGGCGGGGCCAGCTCCTACGAGCAGTACTTC.

The rearrangement links TRBV28 to TRBJ2-7; D perhaps matches TRBD2 (5 bases). The CDR3 is 13 amino acids. Trimming pared 8 bases from V and 0 bases from J, leaving 11 bases between. Germline CDR1 is MDHEN and CDR2 is SYDVKM. CDR3 protein: CASVGTSSYEQYF. As DNA, the CDR3 is TGTGCCAGCGTTGGAACTAGCTCCTACGAGCAGTACTTC.

J is TRBJ2-1 and V is TRBV6-2 or TRBV6-3; D may be TRBD1 (5 bases). Looked up from germline, CDR1 is MNHEY and CDR2 is SVGEGT. The CDR3 is 14 amino acids. Trimming removed 5 bases from V and 8 bases from J, with 16 bases in between. The CDR3 protein is CASSLLIDSDEQFF. DNA for the CDR3: TGTGCCAGCAGTCTACTAATTGACAGCGATGAGCAGTTCTTC.

The chain couples TRBV7-6 to TRBJ2-1, with D unclear. This CDR3 is 15 amino acids long. V lost 3 bases to trimming and J lost 4 bases, with 13 bases between them. Germline loops: CDR1 SGHVS, CDR2 FNYEAQ. The CDR3 DNA sequence: TGTGCCAGCAGCTTGGGTATACTTGATTACAATGAGCAGTTCTTC. Translation: CASSLGILDYNEQFF. The full variable domain, with the rest looked up from reference TRBV7-6 and TRBJ2-1, is GAGVSQSPRYKVTKRGQDVALRCDPISGHVSLYWYRQALGQGPEFLTYFNYEAQQDKSGLPNDRFSAERPEGSISTLTIQRTEQRDSAMYRCASSLGILDYNEQFFGPGTRLTVL.

This clone has more than one count but fewer than ten. The gene calls are TRBV29-1 and TRBJ2-1, with 9 bases lining up with TRBD2. The V and J ends lost 1 base and 2 bases, in that order; junction bases with no gene match: 0. Germline assignment: CDR1 SQVTM and CDR2 ANQGSEA. This CDR3 comprises 14 residues. CDR3 in amino acids: CSVEASGTYNEQFF. The CDR3 DNA reads as TGCAGCGTTGAAGCTAGCGGGACCTACAATGAGCAGTTCTTC.